These 10 T cell receptor beta chains were all obtained from the same sample, sequenced in a study of T cell repertoires in cytomegalovirus infection. MiXCR, applied by TCRdb to the reads, yields one record per CDR3 protein. The sample holds about 680,000 distinct CDR3 sequences, around 24% seen once. Sequenced material: CD8+ T cells from PBMCs. The receptor source for this set is a human donor in good health (CMV status not recorded). Some clones in this sample may be carry-over from other donors' samples.

The chain employs TRBV6-5 and TRBJ2-5, with no clear D. V was pared by 0 bases and J by 5 bases, with 10 bases between. CDR1 and CDR2 (germline): MNHEY, SVGAGI. The CDR3 sequence is 14 residues long. Written as DNA, the CDR3 is TGTGCCAGCAGTTACTCGTTGGGGTCGGAGACCCAGTACTTC. The encoded protein is CASSYSLGSETQYF.

The sample holds a few counts of this clonotype. The chain is built from TRBV20-1 and TRBJ2-3; a possible D gene is TRBD1 (6 bases). Per the germline V gene, CDR1 is DFQATT and CDR2 is SNEGSKA (reference sequence). This CDR3 contains 17 residues. V lost 6 bases and J 1 base, leaving 23 bases between the germline ends. CDR3 sequence (DNA): TGCAGTGCCCAGTTTGAGGACAGCCCCTTTCGCACAGATACGCAGTATTTT. Amino acid sequence: CSAQFEDSPFRTDTQYF.

This clonotype has ten or more counts. V usage is TRBV7-9 and J usage is TRBJ2-7, with D possibly being TRBD1 (6 bases). The CDR3 runs to 13 residues. CDR1 is SEHNR, CDR2 FQNEAQ, per germline (reference sequence). Trimming stripped 4 bases from V and 6 bases from J, with 13 bases between. The CDR3 reads CASSSTGKAEQYV. As DNA, the CDR3 is TGTGCCAGCAGCTCAACAGGGAAAGCCGAGCAGTACGTC.

This clonotype came up many times. J is TRBJ2-1 and V is TRBV7-8, with D possibly called TRBD1 or TRBD2 (5 bases each). The germline gives CDR1 SGHVS, CDR2 FQNEAQ. Trimming left V 1 base short and J 4 bases short, with 23 bases between. The CDR3 runs to 19 residues. CDR3 sequence reads: CASSLGGIDSPVGYNEQFF. The DNA of the CDR3 is TGTGCCAGCAGCTTAGGGGGGATCGACAGTCCCGTCGGGTACAATGAGCAGTTCTTC. Supplemented by reference TRBV7-8 and TRBJ2-1, the full variable domain reads GAGVSQSPRYKVAKRGQDVALRCDPISGHVSLFWYQQALGQGPEFLTYFQNEAQLDKSGLPSDRFFAERPEGSVSTLKIQRTQQEDSAVYLCASSLGGIDSPVGYNEQFFGPGTRLTVL.

This clonotype occurred a few times. This chain links TRBV7-9 with TRBJ1-3; D gene uncertain. The CDR3 length is 14 residues. V lost 4 bases, J lost 7 bases, and 14 bases lay in between. Per germline, CDR1 SEHNR and CDR2 FQNEAQ (reference sequence). The CDR3, as DNA: TGTGCCAGCAGCTCCAGATCGATTCCCAACACCATATATTTT. Its translation is CASSSRSIPNTIYF.

This clonotype was observed a handful of times. The V gene is TRBV29-1, the J gene TRBJ1-1, with 8 positions matching TRBD1. Germline V lookup: CDR1 SQVTM, CDR2 ANQGSEA. V lost 3 bases to trimming and J lost 5 bases; unmatched junction nucleotides: 8. CDR3 length: 14 amino acids. Here the CDR3 reads CSVEEGQGRTEAFF. In DNA form, the CDR3 reads TGCAGCGTTGAGGAAGGACAGGGAAGAACTGAAGCTTTCTTT.

A few counts support this clonotype. This chain connects TRBV19 to TRBJ1-1; no firm D call. The CDR3 consists of 13 residues. With 2 bases removed from V and 0 bases from J, the gap between germline ends came to 4 bases. The germline V gene encodes CDR1 LNHDA and CDR2 SQIVND (reference sequence). The CDR3 here is CASSIMLNTEAFF. CDR3 nucleotides: TGTGCCAGTAGTATAATGTTGAACACTGAAGCTTTCTTT.

This clonotype was counted many times. This chain joins TRBV7-6 and TRBJ2-3; weak D call: TRBD2 (5 bases). Germline V gives CDR1 SGHVS, CDR2 FNYEAQ. This CDR3 contains 14 residues. Trimming left V 0 bases short and J 4 bases short, with 8 bases between. DNA of the CDR3: TGTGCCAGCAGCTTAGCACTAGGAGCAGATACGCAGTATTTT. This gives the protein CASSLALGADTQYF.

This clonotype was counted between two and nine times. CDR3 protein: CASSYRIGLKGYTEAFF. The DNA for the CDR3 is TGTGCCAGCAGTTATCGCATAGGGCTAAAGGGATACACTGAAGCTTTCTTT. The chain combines TRBV6-8 with TRBJ1-1; D unresolved. Trimming removed 3 bases at V and 3 bases at J, with 20 bases between. The CDR3 totals 17 residues. The germline gives CDR1 MNHGY, CDR2 SAAAGT.

The chain recombines TRBV7-9 with TRBJ2-1; D might be TRBD2 (7 bases). Germline V gene data show CDR1 as SEHNR and CDR2 as FQNEAQ (reference sequence). V was cut by 6 bases and J by 4 bases, with 19 bases left in between. The CDR3 is 16 amino acids. Here the CDR3 reads CASSQLGGRTYNEQFF. The CDR3, as DNA: TGTGCCAGCAGTCAACTCGGGGGGCGAACTTACAATGAGCAGTTCTTC.